These 18 T cell receptor beta chains share one sample of origin, sequenced in a study of beta chain features in type 1 diabetes. Study outcomes and limitations: Moderately but significantly shorter TCRB CDR3s were found in Type 1 diabetes patients in all four CD4+ subsets.

These receptors have no identified antigens. Of the isolated RNA, all was reverse transcribed, and so the sequenced material was expressed TCRB transcripts. The table came from immunoSEQ multiplex PCR; TCRdb's copy has only in-frame clones and leaves some out. The table includes 140,000 to 150,000 clones, less than 15% detected once. Sequencing used central memory CD4+ T cells from blood. Receptors were obtained from a man between 18 and 29 years old with type 1 diabetes.

Many counts were recorded for this clone. This same CDR3 is encoded by further DNA sequences in the sample. V and J are TRBV30 and TRBJ1-2; no reliable D call. In germline, CDR1 is GTSNPN, CDR2 SVGIG (reference sequence). The V end was cut by 0 bases, the J end by 5 bases, with 7 bases between. The CDR3 is 12 amino acids. CDR3 nucleotides: TGTGCCTGGAGTGTAACGGGGTATGGCTACACCTTC. As protein: CAWSVTGYGYTF.

A word on this clone: In the same sample, other DNA sequences code for this CDR3. The V gene is TRBV2, the J gene TRBJ1-5; no clear D. The germline V gene has CDR1 SNHLY and CDR2 FYNNEI. V shed 4 bases and J shed 4 bases, with 5 bases lying between them. This CDR3 contains 12 residues. CDR3 residues: CASSVGNQPQHF. As DNA, the CDR3 is TGTGCCAGCAGTGTTGGGAATCAGCCCCAGCATTTT.

The V call is TRBV5-4, the J call TRBJ2-5, with D possibly being TRBD2 (5 bases). V lost 6 bases, J lost 1 base, and 16 bases lay in between. CDR3 size: 15 residues. The germline V gene encodes CDR1 SGHNT and CDR2 YYREEE (reference sequence). CDR3 amino acids: CASTPRFGSQETQYF. The CDR3 DNA reads as TGTGCCAGCACTCCCCGATTTGGGAGCCAAGAGACCCAGTACTTC.

This clone was seen repeatedly, ten times or more. This chain connects TRBV14 to TRBJ1-2, with unresolved D. Germline CDR1 is SGHDN and CDR2 is FVKESK. V was trimmed by 0 bases and J by 5 bases, leaving 7 bases between them. The CDR3 is 13 amino acids. In DNA form, the CDR3 reads TGTGCCAGCAGCCAAGAGGGGAAATATGGCTACACCTTC. Translation: CASSQEGKYGYTF. The complete variable domain, with remaining parts taken from reference TRBV14 and TRBJ1-2, reads EAGVTQFPSHSVIEKGQTVTLRCDPISGHDNLYWYRRVMGKEIKFLLHFVKESKQDESGMPNNRFLAERTGGTYSTLKVQPAELEDSGVYFCASSQEGKYGYTFGSGTRLTVV.

The chain employs TRBV5-1 and TRBJ2-1; 8 nucleotides line up with TRBD1. Germline values: CDR1 SGHRS, CDR2 YFSETQ. V was clipped by 0 bases and J by 8 bases; unmatched bases: 7. This CDR3 is 15 amino acids long. CDR3 region: CASSLARTGLDEQFF. In DNA form, the CDR3 reads TGCGCCAGCAGCTTGGCCCGGACAGGGTTGGATGAGCAGTTCTTC. Supplemented by reference TRBV5-1 and TRBJ2-1, the full variable domain reads KAGVTQTPRYLIKTRGQQVTLSCSPISGHRSVSWYQQTPGQGLQFLFEYFSETQRNKGNFPGRFSGRQFSNSRSEMNVSTLELGDSALYLCASSLARTGLDEQFFGPGTRLTVL.

The chain recombines TRBV7-2 with TRBJ1-2, with D possibly TRBD1 on 6 matching bases. CDR1 is SGHTA and CDR2 is FQGNSA in the germline V gene. The CDR3 has 15 amino acids. Trimming left V 5 bases short and J 0 bases short, with 13 bases between. The DNA for the CDR3 is TGTGCCAGCAGCCGGAGGGGGGCTCCTAACTATGGCTACACCTTC. This encodes CASSRRGAPNYGYTF.

The count of this clone is one. An end of the junction does not agree with germline; a read error may underlie this. The chain uses TRBV7-8 and TRBJ2-2, with D perhaps matching TRBD2 (6 bases). The CDR3 consists of 16 residues. The germline V gene has CDR1 SGHVS and CDR2 FQNEAQ. The CDR3 nucleotides are TGTGCCAGCAGCCAGAGGGTGGAGGGGAACACCGGGAAGCTGTTTTTT. It codes for CASSQRVEGNTGKLFF.

The V call is TRBV27, the J call TRBJ1-1; TRBD1 aligns across 9 bases. CDR1 and CDR2 from the germline V gene are MNHEY and SMNVEV (reference sequence). The CDR3 contains 16 residues. J was trimmed by 3 bases and V by 6 bases; bases with no gene match: 11. CDR3 amino acids: CASRPLQGASDTEAFF. For the CDR3, the DNA is TGTGCCAGCAGGCCCTTACAGGGGGCTTCTGACACTGAAGCTTTCTTT.

This clone has just a few counts. V gene TRBV27 combines with J gene TRBJ1-5; D uncertain. The V and J ends lost 6 bases and 0 bases respectively, with 12 bases between them. Germline V gene data show CDR1 as MNHEY and CDR2 as SMNVEV (reference sequence). The CDR3 loop spans 15 amino acids. The CDR3 DNA reads as TGTGCCAGCAGCTACGATACCTTTAGCAATCAGCCCCAGCATTTT. It encodes CASSYDTFSNQPQHF.

This clone has just a few counts. The chain links TRBV7-2 to TRBJ1-2; 7 nucleotides align to TRBD1. The CDR3 consists of 14 residues. The germline gives CDR1 SGHTA, CDR2 FQGNSA. V shed 2 bases, J shed 7 bases, and the junction held 7 bases outside the gene matches. The CDR3 DNA sequence: TGTGCCAGCAGCTTACAGACGGCAGGGGGTGGCTACACCTTC. Protein product: CASSLQTAGGGYTF.

This clone appeared a few times. The rearrangement links TRBV7-3 to TRBJ2-3; TRBD1 is a possible D gene (5 bases). The germline gives CDR1 SGHTA, CDR2 FQGTGA. This CDR3 has 16 residues. V was cut by 4 bases and J by 2 bases, with 16 bases left in between. Here the CDR3 DNA reads TGTGCCAGCAGCTCCTGGGCAGGACAAAACACAGATACGCAGTATTTT. This sequence encodes CASSSWAGQNTDTQYF.

This clone was detected a few times. The V gene is TRBV7-2, the J gene TRBJ1-2; TRBD1 might be the D (6 bases). This CDR3 contains 15 residues. The germline V gene has CDR1 SGHTA and CDR2 FQGNSA. Trimming cost V 5 bases and J 4 bases, with 17 bases left between them. CDR3 in DNA: TGTGCCAGCAGCCCACTACTACAGGGACCCTATGGCTACACCTTC. Its translation is CASSPLLQGPYGYTF.

This clone was counted many times. V is TRBV30 and J is TRBJ2-5, with D possibly matching TRBD1 (5 bases). Trimming left V 2 bases short and J 7 bases short, with 14 bases between. The germline V gene encodes CDR1 GTSNPN and CDR2 SVGIG (reference sequence). The CDR3 length is 13 residues. This CDR3 reads CAWSIDSKGTQYF. DNA of the CDR3: TGTGCCTGGAGTATCGACAGTAAGGGGACCCAGTACTTC.

This chain connects TRBV7-9 to TRBJ2-2; D is uncertain. The CDR3 consists of 13 residues. V dropped 11 bases and J dropped 4 bases, with 14 bases sitting between them. Germline CDR1 SEHNR, CDR2 FQNEAQ (reference sequence). In nucleotides, the CDR3 is TGTGCCCCTCAACCAGTGGTCACCGGGGAGCTGTTTTTT. Amino acids: CAPQPVVTGELFF.

This clone was observed a few times. CDR3 coding DNA: TGTGCCAGCAGCGAGAACTCGTATACGCAGTATTTT. Its translation: CASSENSYTQYF. This chain joins TRBV5-4 and TRBJ2-3; D not resolved. The CDR3 is 12 amino acids. The ends were cut back, 4 bases at V and 7 bases at J, with 10 bases in the middle. Germline CDR1 SGHNT, CDR2 YYREEE (reference sequence). Based on the CDR3 plus reference TRBV5-4 and TRBJ2-3, the full variable domain is ETGVTQSPTHLIKTRGQQVTLRCSSQSGHNTVSWYQQALGQGPQFIFQYYREEENGRGNFPPRFSGLQFPNYSSELNVNALELDDSALYLCASSENSYTQYFGPGTRLTVL.

About this clone: The junction does not match germline at one end; this may be a read error. The chain uses TRBV15 and TRBJ2-3; tentatively, D is TRBD2 (7 bases). Germline values: CDR1 LNHNV, CDR2 YYDKDF (reference sequence). CDR3 size: 19 residues. CDR3 DNA: TGTGCCACCATCAGAGAGGATCTCTTAGCCGGGGGGCTCAGAGATACGCAGTATTTT. Its protein product is CATIREDLLAGGLRDTQYF. Full variable domain (missing parts from reference TRBV15 and TRBJ2-3): DAMVIQNPRYQVTQFGKPVTLSCSQTLNHNVMYWYQQKSSQAPKLLFHYYDKDFNNEADTPDNFQSRRPNTSFCFLDIRSPGLGDTAMYLCATIREDLLAGGLRDTQYFGPGTRLTVL.

The rearrangement uses TRBV28 and TRBJ2-5; a weak D match, TRBD1 (6 bases). CDR3 size: 14 residues. Trimming left V 3 bases short and J 7 bases short, with 15 bases between. CDR1 MDHEN and CDR2 SYDVKM come from the germline V gene. CDR3 DNA sequence: TGTGCCAGCAGTTTGACAGGCGGCCAGGGGACCCAGTACTTC. Translated, it gives CASSLTGGQGTQYF.

The chain combines TRBV6-5 with TRBJ1-4; D gene uncertain. CDR3 length: 14 residues. V lost 0 bases and J 7 bases, leaving 9 bases between the germline ends. Germline CDR1 is MNHEY and CDR2 is SVGAGI. The CDR3 here is CASSYSPRIEKLFF. CDR3 nucleotides: TGTGCCAGCAGTTACTCGCCGCGGATTGAAAAACTGTTTTTT.